The entry that follows covers one T cell receptor (beta chain) sequence. In this sample, this clone turned up a few times. Its antigen is not yet known. No much larger clone exists at a distance of one base, and base qualities are not known. V is clipped by 3 bases and J by 2 bases, and the sequence between their germline boundaries is 7 bases long. The germline V gene supplies CDR1 SNHLY and CDR2 FYNNEI. CDR3 length: 13 amino acids, cysteine to phenylalanine. The read is trimmed to its CDR3 DNA, 39 bases read in frame from base 1. The receptor library was made with the immunoSEQ multiplex PCR assay. For the multiplex PCR, a mixture combining 60 forward primers for TCR Vbeta segments and 13 reverse primers for TCR Jbeta segments was used. The CDR3 region of rearranged TCR beta genes was amplified from genomic DNA by a multiplex PCR assay. The amplified TCR beta libraries were sequenced on the Illumina HiSeq System as 87-base-pair reads. On the study's bioinformatics: A later analysis counted around 72 million unique TCR beta chains across the 550 to 700 repertoires, and some 11 million of these chains were shared by at least two donors. To remove PCR and sequencing errors, raw reads were error-corrected and collapsed into unique sequences using a nearest-neighbor algorithm that merged closely related sequences. Alignment of CDR3 sequences to IMGT reference sequences was used to assign V, D and J gene segments. For a sequence to be retained, a match of at least six nucleotides to both a V gene segment and a J gene segment was required. Rearrangements were classified as productive when the CDR3 lacked stop codons and remained in frame with V and J, and all other rearrangements were classified as non-productive. CDR3 was defined according to IMGT convention as the region running from the second conserved V-encoded cysteine to the conserved J-encoded phenylalanine. Sequences without an unambiguous match to a single V gene segment were excluded from the earlier analysis of a few hundred of the donors. An earlier analysis of a few hundred of the donors called V segments functional above 56.7% productive rearrangements and segregating when the between-donor standard deviation exceeded 5%. A statistical classification framework was built to diagnose cytomegalovirus status from the catalog of TCR beta chain sequences. V and J gene assignment, in a later analysis, came from comparing TCR nucleotide sequences with IMGT/GENE-DB human TR gene sequences. Using the TCRdist pipeline, a later analysis assigned CDR3 sequences along with most-parsimonious VDJ recombination scenarios. In a later analysis, each TCR beta chain was defined by its CDR3 amino acid sequence together with its V-gene family, and reads lacking a unique V-gene family were excluded. As a way to deal with suspected cross-contamination and a sequencing artifact, a later analysis dropped roughly 600 nucleotide sequences that were highly shared and had low generation probability. A later analysis calculated a clonal expansion index for each public chain from normalized within-repertoire ranks of inferred template counts. A later analysis computed generation probabilities with a VDJ recombination model fitted to out-of-frame rearrangements, and checked the results against IGoR. Hypergeometric tests were used in a later analysis to score TCR-TCR, TCR-HLA and TCR-CMV co-occurrence, with a repertoire-size bias correction applied to the TCR pairs. In a later analysis, false discovery rates were estimated by permuting HLA or CMV assignments 20 times. In a later analysis, co-occurring TCRs were grouped using DBSCAN, and TCRdist sequence similarity was added for clustering within HLA-allele-positive subsets. For co-occurrence clustering, repertoires with fewer than 30,000 or more than 120,000 public chains were excluded, along with roughly five repertoires with anomalous nucleotide sharing. In its TCRdb copy, this immuneACCESS table keeps in-frame sequences only and misses some clones. Where compared with another copy, unresolved V genes explain less than half of these, and the others have no known cause. That table gives V, J and clone size, and the DNA gave D and trimming. This sample is represented by fewer than 150,000 clones; 15% of them were singletons. Under 2% of the sample is taken by the ten largest.

The sample is drawn from a study of cytomegalovirus exposure and HLA in healthy donors (dated by TCRdb to about 2017). Looking at the study overall: According to an earlier analysis of a few hundred of the donors, about 179 million T cells yielded roughly 110 million unique TCR beta sequences and less than 300 Gb of sequence data. An early release that covered roughly 600 HLA-typed donors contained around 300 gigabases of sequencing data and 85 million to 100 million unique TCR sequences. The genetic ancestry cluster associated with self-reported Caucasian donors included about 81% of the roughly 360 genotyped donors. The study aimed to test whether cataloging public T cell receptors could reveal signatures of past pathogen exposure. The study used immunosequencing to profile the T cell repertoires of 670 or so subjects and linked those repertoires to cytomegalovirus serostatus. A separate validation cohort of over 95 different subjects was used in addition to the 666-subject first cohort. To predict cytomegalovirus infection status, the study brought together high-throughput TCR immunosequencing, statistical association of individual TCRs with disease status, and machine learning. A later analysis re-analyzed previously published TCR beta repertoires from several hundred donors and added high-resolution HLA genotyping to study TCR occurrence patterns. In the later analysis, no new phenotypic data were used to find candidate immune exposures; instead, reliance was placed on TCR beta sequences and their occurrence across donors. To decide whether each TCR beta V gene segment behaved as functional or pseudogenic, an earlier analysis of fewer than 750 of the donors relied on high-throughput TCR beta sequencing. Donor age, sex, ethnicity and CMV serostatus were collected together with the repertoire data. In a later genetic analysis, genome-wide SNP genotypes for about 65% of the 666 donors were used, and that subset was treated as a discovery cohort. All discovery cohort repertoires had been generated using a single sequencing platform. HLA typing included class I and class II loci at four-digit resolution. The number of donors typed differed by locus, with 629-630 for A, B, C, DRB1 and DQB1, roughly 520 for DQA1, under 610 for DPA1, and around 450 for DPB1. Because of strong linkage in the cohort, five DR-DQ haplotypes were treated as single units for association and clustering. On average, 235,054 unique TCR beta nucleotide sequences were sequenced per donor among a few hundred genotyped donors of the cohort, with 15% to 20% of those sequences being non-productive.

The cohort consisted of 670 or so healthy bone marrow donors. Cohort members were all nominally healthy when sampled, although unrecorded immune exposures were likely present. The donor was CMV seronegative and was included in the group of a few hundred seronegative cohort members. Every donor gave a peripheral blood sample, and the peripheral blood mononuclear cells from that sample were used for TCR beta sequencing. Genomic DNA was extracted from the blood cell samples with the Qiagen DNeasy Blood Extraction Kit. Study-wide findings and limitations: Roughly uniform sequencing depth across donors was assumed in presence/absence analyses, although this assumption may not hold. The study listed approximately 150 TCR beta chains as associated with cytomegalovirus. In both the original and validation cohorts, the classifier was reported to diagnose cytomegalovirus status with high specificity and sensitivity. A later analysis reported that several top co-occurrence clusters appeared linked to parvovirus B19, influenza, CMV and Epstein-Barr virus. Because HLA typing was unavailable for some donors at each locus, only the typed subset was used in association tests. It was suggested by the authors that the approach could potentially be generalized to other disease states and immunological phenotypes. V-gene and J-gene trimming of TCR beta chains was associated with a missense DCLRE1C variant in a later genetic analysis, and the association was replicated in an independent cohort. In a later analysis, HLA-associated TCR beta chains were found to be more clonally expanded and to have lower generation probabilities than equally common non-associated chains. A later analysis found that most CMV-associated TCR beta chains appeared HLA-restricted, with HLA associations seemingly driven largely by CMV exposure. Immune exposure information for the cohort was limited to CMV serostatus. Most TCR sequences were seen in very few donors, while some public TCRs were found in many individuals. A later analysis found that TCR association rates varied across HLA loci, with DRB1 alleles showing the most associated TCRs and HLA-C alleles the fewest. When HLA alleles, especially DR and DQ, strongly co-occurred, attributing TCR associations to individual alleles was difficult. Broadly in line with IMGT annotations, most TCR beta V segments showed up in productive rearrangements about 87% or about 30% of the time in an earlier analysis of approximately 640 of the donors. In vitro tests confirmed that a few of the cytomegalovirus-associated TCR beta chains recognize cytomegalovirus antigens. A further reported finding was that TCR beta sequences accurately predicted the HLA-A and HLA-B alleles for most subjects in the first cohort. Because counts were too low, 15 to 20 rarely observed V segments, including chromosome 9 orphons, were excluded from the earlier analysis of some 540 of the donors. At a false discovery rate of 0.05, a later analysis linked fewer than 20,000 TCR beta sequences to specific HLA alleles. Compared with the approximately 670-donor mean, donors in an Asian-associated ancestry cluster had fewer N-insertions in productive TCRs, according to a later genetic analysis. Linkage disequilibrium might explain the correlated functional status among segregating V segments, but an unknown experimental factor could not be excluded. Some IMGT-functional V segments, including TRBV6-2 and TRBV6-3, could not be told apart with the 87-base-pair reads, so those segments were excluded. This cohort had only TCR beta chains sequenced, and the lack of alpha or paired-chain data limited which features could be detected. A cluster of highly shared sequence variants was judged likely to be a technical artifact of the sequencing pipeline.

Rearrangement joined TRBV2 to TRBJ1-1; a tentative D match to TRBD1 spans 5 bases. Input material: PBMCs. The clonotype comes from a woman aged 18-35 years in good health and CMV-seronegative. The CDR3 region: CASSEQGNTEAFF. In nucleotide form, the sequence is TGTGCCAGCAGTGAGCAGGGCAACACTGAAGCTTTCTTT.